This TCR beta chain was observed in a study of T cells in Graves' hyperthyroidism and ophthalmopathy. General study findings and limits: In the blood, most expanded thyroid clonotypes above 0.001 appeared as well. A 13 V-J signature model discriminated ophthalmopathy versus stable hyperthyroidism.

The length of the CDR3 is 13 residues. The germline V and J ends were trimmed by 0 bases and 7 bases, with 7 bases remaining between them. CDR1 is MRHNA, CDR2 SNTAGT, per germline. As to this clonotype: What it binds is not known.

Hyperthyroidism patients were newly diagnosed, had disease duration under 2 months, and were aged 18 to 65 years. From 9 to 10 ml of fresh peripheral blood, PBMCs were isolated. There were TCR beta CDR3 regions amplified from RNA transcripts. The TCR CDR3 first-round RT-PCR relied on the HTBI primer set. TCRdb reprocessed the multiplex PCR reads with MiXCR, giving one entry per CDR3 protein. In the table there are some 620,000 distinct CDR3 sequences, 16% of which are singletons. The sequencing sample was made of blood. The J gene is TRBJ2-1, the V gene TRBV6-4; a possible D gene is TRBD1 (5 bases). The sequence was obtained from a woman aged 25 to 45 with Graves' hyperthyroidism. CDR3 protein: CASSDSPGNEQFF. Here the CDR3 DNA reads TGTGCCAGCAGTGACTCCCCAGGGAATGAGCAGTTCTTC.